A single sample gave rise to the 9 T cell receptor beta chains below, sequenced in a study of T cell responses to AZD1222 COVID-19 vaccine. This table comes from immunoSEQ multiplex PCR, and its TCRdb copy is limited to in-frame clones, with some not included. This sample yields tens of thousands of clones, of which roughly 90% are seen a single time; about 12% belongs to the top ten. Specimen: peripheral blood, collected 28 days after the second AZD1222 dose. Source of these receptors: an adult who received the AZD1222 COVID-19 vaccine.

The V and J genes are TRBV6-1 and TRBJ2-7; D is uncertain. CDR1 MNHNS and CDR2 SASEGT come from the germline V gene. The CDR3 extends over 15 amino acids. V was trimmed by 0 bases and J by 0 bases, leaving 9 bases between them. CDR3 loop: CASSEAQAGSYEQYF. The CDR3 DNA sequence: TGTGCCAGCAGTGAAGCCCAGGCCGGCTCCTACGAGCAGTACTTC.

The chain joins TRBV6-4 to TRBJ2-1, with 10 nucleotides matching TRBD1. Germline assignment: CDR1 MRHNA and CDR2 SNTAGT. This CDR3 comprises 15 residues. The J segment lost 4 bases and the V segment lost 2 bases, leaving 2 bases of the junction unmatched. The DNA for the CDR3 is TGTGCCAGCAGTGACGGACAGGGGGGATACAATGAGCAGTTCTTC. Protein: CASSDGQGGYNEQFF.

The rearrangement joins TRBV7-8 to TRBJ1-5; the D gene is possibly TRBD1 (5 bases). This CDR3 has 16 residues. Germline CDR1 reads SGHVS; CDR2 reads FQNEAQ. The V end was cut by 4 bases, the J end by 5 bases, with 18 bases between. The CDR3: CASSSLPRQTHQPQHF. Written as DNA, the CDR3 is TGTGCCAGCAGCTCGTTACCGCGACAGACTCATCAGCCCCAGCATTTT.

The CDR3 coding sequence is TGTGCCAGCAGGGTCGACTACTACTATTACTCCTACGAGCAGTACTTC. Its translation is CASRVDYYYYSYEQYF. This chain links TRBV7-3 with TRBJ2-7; weak D call: TRBD2 (5 bases). Germline V gene data show CDR1 as SGHTA and CDR2 as FQGTGA. The CDR3 contains 16 residues. V lost 6 bases and J 0 bases, leaving 18 bases between the germline ends.

V and J are TRBV12-3 or TRBV12-4 and TRBJ1-5, with D perhaps matching TRBD1 (5 bases). The CDR3 sequence is 13 residues long. Trimming removed 7 bases at V and 3 bases at J, with 10 bases between. The chain's CDR3 is CASNTGSNQPQHF. The DNA of the CDR3 is TGTGCCAGCAATACAGGATCCAATCAGCCCCAGCATTTT.

CDR3 loop: CASSFGSPSGDTQYF. The CDR3 DNA reads TGTGCCAGCAGCTTCGGAAGCCCGTCGGGGGATACGCAGTATTTT. The chain uses TRBV7-9 and TRBJ2-3; possibly TRBD2 for D (5 bases). Trimming shortened V by 3 bases and J by 6 bases, and 16 bases separated the two germline ends. Looked up from germline, CDR1 is SEHNR and CDR2 is FQNEAQ (reference sequence). CDR3 length: 15 residues. Using reference TRBV7-9 and TRBJ2-3 for the parts outside the CDR3, the full variable domain is DTGVSQNPRHKITKRGQNVTFRCDPISEHNRLYWYRQTLGQGPEFLTYFQNEAQLEKSRLLSDRFSAERPKGSFSTLEIQRTEQGDSAMYLCASSFGSPSGDTQYFGPGTRLTVL.

The chain links TRBV3-1 (or the pseudogene TRBV3-2) to TRBJ1-2; D call uncertain. The germline gives CDR1 LGHDT, CDR2 YNNKEL (reference sequence). Deletions cut 2 bases from V and 5 bases from J, with 12 bases between. The CDR3 loop spans 14 amino acids. This chain's CDR3 is CASSQRNRGYGYTF. CDR3 DNA sequence: TGTGCCAGCAGCCAACGGAACCGGGGATATGGCTACACCTTC.

This chain uses TRBV7-2 with TRBJ1-3; a possible D gene is TRBD1 (6 bases). V was shortened by 9 bases and J by 0 bases, with 15 bases between the two germline ends. This CDR3 is 15 amino acids long. Germline values: CDR1 SGHTA, CDR2 FQGNSA. The CDR3, as DNA: TGTGCCAGTGGAGGGGGGGGTAGCTCTGGAAACACCATATATTTT. It codes for CASGGGGSSGNTIYF.

J is TRBJ2-7 and V is TRBV3-1 (or the pseudogene TRBV3-2); possible D gene TRBD2, 5 bases. The germline V and J ends were trimmed by 4 bases and 2 bases, with 12 bases remaining between them. The V gene's germline CDR1 is LGHDT and CDR2 YNNKEL (reference sequence). The CDR3 covers 14 residues. The CDR3 region has the DNA TGTGCCAGCAGCCTATCCAGGACTGCCTACGAGCAGTACTTC. Translation: CASSLSRTAYEQYF.